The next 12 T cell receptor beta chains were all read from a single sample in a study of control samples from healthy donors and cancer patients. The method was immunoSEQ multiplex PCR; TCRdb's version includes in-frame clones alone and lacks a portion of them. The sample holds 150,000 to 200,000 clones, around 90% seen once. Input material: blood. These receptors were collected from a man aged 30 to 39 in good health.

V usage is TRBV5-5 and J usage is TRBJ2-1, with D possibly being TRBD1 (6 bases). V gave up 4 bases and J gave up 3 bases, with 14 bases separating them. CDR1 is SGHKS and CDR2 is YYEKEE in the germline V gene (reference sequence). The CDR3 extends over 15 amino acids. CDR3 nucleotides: TGTGCCAGCAGCCCCGACACAGGGCGCTACAATGAGCAGTTCTTC. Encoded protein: CASSPDTGRYNEQFF.

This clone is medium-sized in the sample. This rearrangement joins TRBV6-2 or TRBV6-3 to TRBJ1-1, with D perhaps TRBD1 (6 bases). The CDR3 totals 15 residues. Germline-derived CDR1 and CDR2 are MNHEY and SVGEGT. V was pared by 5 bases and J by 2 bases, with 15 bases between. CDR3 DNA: TGTGCCAGCAGTACCCCACAGGGATTAAACACTGAAGCTTTCTTT. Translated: CASSTPQGLNTEAFF.

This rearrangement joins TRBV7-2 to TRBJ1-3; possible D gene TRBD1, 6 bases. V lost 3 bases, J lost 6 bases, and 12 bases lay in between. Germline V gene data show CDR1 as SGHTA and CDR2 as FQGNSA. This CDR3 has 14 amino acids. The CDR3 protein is CASSLGRGENTIYF. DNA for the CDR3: TGTGCCAGCAGCTTGGGCAGGGGCGAAAACACCATATATTTT.

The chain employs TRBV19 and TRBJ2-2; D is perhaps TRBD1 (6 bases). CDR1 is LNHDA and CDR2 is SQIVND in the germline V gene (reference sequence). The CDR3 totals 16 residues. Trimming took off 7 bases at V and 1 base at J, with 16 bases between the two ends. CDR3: CASTLYRARNTGELFF. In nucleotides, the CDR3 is TGTGCCAGTACCTTATACAGGGCGAGGAACACCGGGGAGCTGTTTTTT.

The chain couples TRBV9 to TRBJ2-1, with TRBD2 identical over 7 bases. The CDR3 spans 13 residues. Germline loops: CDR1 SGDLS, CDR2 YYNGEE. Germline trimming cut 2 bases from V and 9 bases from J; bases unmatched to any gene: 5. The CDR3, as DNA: TGTGCCAGCAGCGTTGGGGGGGTACCTGAGCAGTTCTTC. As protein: CASSVGGVPEQFF.

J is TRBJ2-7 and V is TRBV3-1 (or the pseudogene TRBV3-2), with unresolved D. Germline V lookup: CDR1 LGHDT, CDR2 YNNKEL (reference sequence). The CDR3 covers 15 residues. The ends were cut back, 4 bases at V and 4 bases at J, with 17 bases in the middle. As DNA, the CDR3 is TGTGCCAGCAGCCCGCCAGGATGGTTGTTGTACGAGCAGTACTTC. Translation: CASSPPGWLLYEQYF.

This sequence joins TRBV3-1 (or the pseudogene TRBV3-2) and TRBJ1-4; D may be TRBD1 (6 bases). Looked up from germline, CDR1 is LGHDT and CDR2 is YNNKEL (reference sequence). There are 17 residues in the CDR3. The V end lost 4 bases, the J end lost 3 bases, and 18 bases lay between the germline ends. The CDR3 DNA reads TGTGCCAGCAGCCCCAAAAGGGGAGGGGGTGCTAATGAAAAACTGTTTTTT. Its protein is CASSPKRGGGANEKLFF.

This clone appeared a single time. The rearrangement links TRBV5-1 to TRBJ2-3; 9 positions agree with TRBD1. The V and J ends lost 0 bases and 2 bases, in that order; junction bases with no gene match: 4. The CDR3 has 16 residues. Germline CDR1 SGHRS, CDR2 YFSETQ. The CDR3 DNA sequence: TGCGCCAGCAGCTTGGGTGGGACAGGGCCCACAGATACGCAGTATTTT. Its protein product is CASSLGGTGPTDTQYF.

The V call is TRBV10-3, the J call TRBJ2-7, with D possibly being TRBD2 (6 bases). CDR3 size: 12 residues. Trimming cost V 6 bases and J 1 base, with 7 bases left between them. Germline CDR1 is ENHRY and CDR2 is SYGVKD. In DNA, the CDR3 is TGTGCCATCAGGGGGGGATCCTACGAGCAGTACTTC. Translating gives CAIRGGSYEQYF.

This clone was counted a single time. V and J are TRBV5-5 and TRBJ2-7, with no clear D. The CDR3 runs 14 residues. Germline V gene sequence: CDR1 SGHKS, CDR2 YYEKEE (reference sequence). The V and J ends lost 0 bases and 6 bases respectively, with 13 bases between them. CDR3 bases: TGTGCCAGCAGCTTGGTAACGGCCTCGGGCGAGCAGTACTTC. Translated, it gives CASSLVTASGEQYF.

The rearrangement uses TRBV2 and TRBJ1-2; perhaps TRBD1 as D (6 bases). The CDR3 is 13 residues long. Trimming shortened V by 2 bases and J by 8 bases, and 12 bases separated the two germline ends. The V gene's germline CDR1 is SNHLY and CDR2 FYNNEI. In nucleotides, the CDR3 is TGTGCCAGCAGTGAATGGCCAGGGGCGGGCTACACCTTC. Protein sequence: CASSEWPGAGYTF.

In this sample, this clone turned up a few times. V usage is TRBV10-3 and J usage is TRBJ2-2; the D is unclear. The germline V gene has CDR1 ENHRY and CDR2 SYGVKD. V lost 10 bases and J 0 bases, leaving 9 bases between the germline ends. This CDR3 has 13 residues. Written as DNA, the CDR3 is TGTGCCACTCCGGGCCCGAACACCGGGGAGCTGTTTTTT. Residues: CATPGPNTGELFF.